This passage covers 13 T cell receptor beta chains from one sample sequenced in a study of blood T cell repertoires in COVID-19. Sequencing was performed with immunoSEQ multiplex PCR; in TCRdb, only in-frame clones are kept and a portion is missing. The data contain about 200,000 clones, 85% to 90% of them singletons. The specimen was peripheral blood. Receptors originate from a woman aged 45-59 years with acute or convalescent COVID-19.

The J gene is TRBJ1-1, the V gene TRBV5-1, with 8 bases fitting TRBD1. Germline loops: CDR1 SGHRS, CDR2 YFSETQ. V trimming: 5 bases; J trimming: 0 bases; junction bases outside the gene matches: 6. The CDR3 totals 15 residues. The CDR3 sequence is CASSRTGFMNTEAFF. The CDR3 DNA sequence: TGCGCCAGCAGTCGGACAGGGTTCATGAACACTGAAGCTTTCTTT. Looking up the rest from reference TRBV5-1 and TRBJ1-1 gives the full variable domain: KAGVTQTPRYLIKTRGQQVTLSCSPISGHRSVSWYQQTPGQGLQFLFEYFSETQRNKGNFPGRFSGRQFSNSRSEMNVSTLELGDSALYLCASSRTGFMNTEAFFGQGTRLTVV.

This clone showed up many times. The J gene is TRBJ2-1, the V gene TRBV6-5, with D perhaps TRBD2 (6 bases). V was trimmed by 2 bases and J by 3 bases, leaving 8 bases between them. Germline V gives CDR1 MNHEY, CDR2 SVGAGI. This CDR3 has 14 amino acids. CDR3 protein: CASSYGGSYNEQFF. The DNA of the CDR3 is TGTGCCAGCAGTTACGGGGGGAGCTACAATGAGCAGTTCTTC.

This clone was observed once. V gene TRBV5-1 combines with J gene TRBJ1-3; D not resolved. The ends were cut back, 0 bases at V and 4 bases at J, with 8 bases in the middle. CDR1 and CDR2 from the germline V gene are SGHRS and YFSETQ. The CDR3 runs 14 residues. The CDR3 spells CASSLGQFGNTIYF. The CDR3 DNA is TGCGCCAGCAGCTTGGGACAATTCGGAAACACCATATATTTT.

This sequence joins TRBV7-2 and TRBJ2-2; no clear D. The CDR3 covers 15 residues. V was clipped by 2 bases and J by 5 bases, with 12 bases between them. CDR1 and CDR2 from the germline V gene are SGHTA and FQGNSA. CDR3 protein: CASSLTRVPTGELFF. The CDR3 DNA reads TGTGCCAGCAGCTTAACGAGAGTACCTACCGGGGAGCTGTTTTTT.

The genes are TRBV3-1 (or the pseudogene TRBV3-2) and TRBJ1-3, with no clear D. The CDR3 loop spans 14 amino acids. V was trimmed by 5 bases and J by 4 bases, leaving 12 bases between them. Germline V gene data show CDR1 as LGHDT and CDR2 as YNNKEL (reference sequence). The CDR3 region has the DNA TGTGCCAGCAGCATCGAGGGTTGGGGAAACACCATATATTTT. Translating it yields CASSIEGWGNTIYF.

This sequence joins TRBV11-3 and TRBJ1-5; D is unresolved. Germline V CDR1 and CDR2: SGHNT, YENEEA. With 1 base removed from V and 16 bases from J, the gap between germline ends came to 14 bases. CDR3 length: 12 amino acids. The CDR3 bases are TGTGCCAGCAGCTTAGGCTCCGGGAAGCAACATTTT. It translates to CASSLGSGKQHF.

The J gene is TRBJ2-5, the V gene TRBV7-2; D is unclear. The CDR3 is made up of 13 amino acids. Deletions cut 4 bases from V and 2 bases from J, with 8 bases between. Germline lookup yields CDR1 SGHTA and CDR2 FQGNSA. Here the CDR3 DNA reads TGTGCCAGCAGCTCTTCTCCTCAAGAGACCCAGTACTTC. This sequence encodes CASSSSPQETQYF.

This clone was detected ten times or more. The chain is built from TRBV4-3 and TRBJ1-1, with a tentative D call TRBD1 (6 bases). Per germline, CDR1 LGHNA and CDR2 YSLEER. The CDR3 loop spans 13 amino acids. V was trimmed by 0 bases and J by 7 bases, leaving 9 bases between them. The CDR3 protein is CASSQDLDSEAFF. CDR3 DNA: TGCGCCAGCAGCCAAGACTTGGACAGTGAAGCTTTCTTT.

The rearrangement joins TRBV30 to TRBJ2-1; TRBD2 might be the D (5 bases). Germline CDR1 is GTSNPN and CDR2 is SVGIG (reference sequence). V shed 4 bases and J shed 9 bases, with 19 bases lying between them. CDR3 size: 14 residues. The CDR3 loop reads CAWTLIGFRGEQFF. DNA of the CDR3: TGTGCCTGGACCTTGATTGGGTTTCGGGGTGAGCAGTTCTTC.

The chain joins TRBV7-6 to TRBJ2-3; the match to TRBD1 covers 7 bases. Germline values: CDR1 SGHVS, CDR2 FNYEAQ. The CDR3 spans 17 residues. V gave up 6 bases and J gave up 0 bases; unmatched junction bases: 12. CDR3 loop: CASRPGTEPYSTDTQYF. The CDR3 region has the DNA TGTGCCAGCAGACCCGGGACAGAGCCTTATAGCACAGATACGCAGTATTTT. The variable domain in full, completed from reference TRBV7-6 and TRBJ2-3, reads GAGVSQSPRYKVTKRGQDVALRCDPISGHVSLYWYRQALGQGPEFLTYFNYEAQQDKSGLPNDRFSAERPEGSISTLTIQRTEQRDSAMYRCASRPGTEPYSTDTQYFGPGTRLTVL.

J is TRBJ1-2 and V is TRBV27, with D tentatively TRBD1 (6 bases). Germline V lookup: CDR1 MNHEY, CDR2 SMNVEV (reference sequence). Trimming pared 6 bases from V and 5 bases from J, leaving 10 bases between. The CDR3 length is 12 residues. The chain's CDR3 is CASRGASYGYTF. The CDR3 nucleotides read TGTGCCAGCAGGGGGGCTAGTTATGGCTACACCTTC.

The V and J genes are TRBV4-2 and TRBJ2-1; TRBD2 matches at 10 bases. Per germline, CDR1 LGHNA and CDR2 YNFKEQ. After removal of 7 bases from V and 7 bases from J, the junction contained 7 bases not matched to a gene. The CDR3 runs 14 residues. This CDR3 reads CASTVAGGDNEQFF. The CDR3 nucleotides are TGTGCCAGCACGGTAGCGGGGGGAGATAATGAGCAGTTCTTC.

V gene TRBV5-4 combines with J gene TRBJ2-7, with 8 bases matching TRBD2. This CDR3 comprises 16 residues. Losses at the gene ends were 3 bases for V and 0 bases for J; bases not matched to a gene: 8. Germline CDR1 SGHNT, CDR2 YYREEE (reference sequence). In nucleotides, the CDR3 is TGTGCCAGCAGCTCGGCGACGACTAGCGTCTCCTACGAGCAGTACTTC. Protein: CASSSATTSVSYEQYF.